The 2 T cell receptor beta chains below all came from one sample that was sequenced in a study of spatial heterogeneity in lung cancer. Study observations and caveats: Counts of expanded alpha and beta TCRs within tumors tracked the tumor nonsynonymous mutation count.

TCRdb reprocessed the 5' RACE reads with MiXCR, giving one entry per CDR3 protein. The table shows approximately 17,000 distinct CDR3 sequences, with less than 8% occurring only once. Time point in this sample: sample taken at primary tumor resection. These receptors have no identified antigens. This sample comprised lung tumor tissue, obtained at surgery. Source of these receptors: a male donor with early-stage non-small cell lung cancer.

This clonotype was counted between two and nine times. This chain links TRBV7-9 with TRBJ1-1; D is possibly TRBD1 (6 bases). V was clipped by 3 bases and J by 1 base, with 9 bases between them. Germline CDR1 and CDR2: SEHNR and FQNEAQ (reference sequence). The CDR3 is 14 residues long. This CDR3 is CASSFATGNTEAFF. The DNA for the CDR3 is TGTGCCAGCAGCTTCGCGACAGGGAACACTGAAGCTTTCTTT.

CDR3 in DNA: TGTGCCGCCAGCGGGGGGACGGACGAGCAGTACTTC. It specifies CAASGGTDEQYF. The chain uses TRBV10-3 and TRBJ2-7; 9 positions agree with TRBD2. The CDR3 spans 12 residues. The ends lost 11 bases at V and 5 bases at J; junction bases unmatched: 7. The germline V gene has CDR1 ENHRY and CDR2 SYGVKD.